This T cell receptor beta chain was captured in a study of cytomegalovirus exposure and HLA in healthy donors. Findings and caveats of the study: Prior analysis indicated that the majority of TCR beta V segments exhibited productivity approximately 90% or approximately 30% of the time. When a later analysis was performed, an Asian-associated ancestry cluster reportedly had fewer N-insertions than the roughly 630-donor mean. Three chains tied to CMV proved CMV antigen-specific in vitro. In presence/absence analyses, roughly uniform sequencing depth across donors was assumed.

Notes on this clone: Antigen specificity is unknown.

The PCR was carried out with 60 Vbeta primers and 13 Jbeta primers. Repertoires were generated with immunoSEQ multiplex PCR, while TCRdb's copy carries only in-frame clones and drops some. The sample lists some 250,000 clones, roughly 87% occurring once. This CDR3 spans 14 amino acids. V shed 8 bases and J shed 1 base, with 12 bases lying between them. Per the germline V gene, CDR1 is SNHLY and CDR2 is FYNNEI. V and J are TRBV2 and TRBJ2-4, with D possibly matching TRBD1 (6 bases). The sequenced sample was PBMCs. This sequence was found in a woman in her thirties or forties in good health and CMV-seropositive. The DNA of the CDR3 is TGTGCCAGCGGACCAGGGGCTGCCAAAAACATTCAGTACTTC. It yields the protein CASGPGAAKNIQYF.